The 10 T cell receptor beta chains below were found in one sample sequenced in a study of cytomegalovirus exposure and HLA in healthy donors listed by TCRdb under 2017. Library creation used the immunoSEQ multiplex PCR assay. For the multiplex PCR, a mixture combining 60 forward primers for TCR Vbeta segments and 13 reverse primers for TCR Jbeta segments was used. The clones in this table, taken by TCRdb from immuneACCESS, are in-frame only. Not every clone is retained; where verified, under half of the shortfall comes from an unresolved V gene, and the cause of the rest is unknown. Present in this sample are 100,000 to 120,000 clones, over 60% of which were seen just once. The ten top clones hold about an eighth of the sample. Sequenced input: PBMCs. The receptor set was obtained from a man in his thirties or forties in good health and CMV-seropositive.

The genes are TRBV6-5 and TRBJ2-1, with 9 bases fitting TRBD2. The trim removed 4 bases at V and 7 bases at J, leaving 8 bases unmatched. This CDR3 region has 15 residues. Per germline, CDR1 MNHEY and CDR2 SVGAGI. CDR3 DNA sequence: TGTGCCAGCAGTTTTGGCGGGGGGGCCGGGAATGAGCAGTTCTTC. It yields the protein CASSFGGGAGNEQFF.

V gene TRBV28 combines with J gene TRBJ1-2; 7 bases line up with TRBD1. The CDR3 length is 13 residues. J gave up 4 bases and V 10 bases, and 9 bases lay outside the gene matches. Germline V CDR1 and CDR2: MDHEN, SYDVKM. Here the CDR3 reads CATRDSYGYGYTF. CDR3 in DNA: TGTGCCACCCGGGACAGTTACGGCTATGGCTACACCTTC.

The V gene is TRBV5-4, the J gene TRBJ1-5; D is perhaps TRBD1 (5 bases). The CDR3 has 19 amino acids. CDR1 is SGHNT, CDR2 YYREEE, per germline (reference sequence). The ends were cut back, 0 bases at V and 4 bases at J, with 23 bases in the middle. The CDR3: CASSLAKWGIQGANQPQHF. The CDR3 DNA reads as TGTGCCAGCAGCTTGGCCAAGTGGGGAATTCAGGGCGCAAATCAGCCCCAGCATTTT.

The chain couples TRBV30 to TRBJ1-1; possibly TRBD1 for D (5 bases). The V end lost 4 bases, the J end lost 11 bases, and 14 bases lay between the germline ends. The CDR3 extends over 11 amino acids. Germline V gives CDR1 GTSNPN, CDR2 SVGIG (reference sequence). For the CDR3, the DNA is TGTGCCTGGACCCTTCTAGGGGCGGCTTTCTTT. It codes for CAWTLLGAAFF.

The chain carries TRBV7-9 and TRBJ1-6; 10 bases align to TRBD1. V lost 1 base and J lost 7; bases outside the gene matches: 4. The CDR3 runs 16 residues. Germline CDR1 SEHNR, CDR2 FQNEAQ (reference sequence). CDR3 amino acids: CASSLDPGQGNSPLHF. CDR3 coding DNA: TGTGCCAGCAGCTTAGACCCGGGACAGGGGAATTCACCCCTCCACTTT.

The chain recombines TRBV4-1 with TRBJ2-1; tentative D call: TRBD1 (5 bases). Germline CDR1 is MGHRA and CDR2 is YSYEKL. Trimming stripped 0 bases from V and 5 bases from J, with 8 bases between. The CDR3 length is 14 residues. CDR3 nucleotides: TGCGCCAGCAGCCAAGAAACAGGTCACAATGAGCAGTTCTTC. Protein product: CASSQETGHNEQFF.

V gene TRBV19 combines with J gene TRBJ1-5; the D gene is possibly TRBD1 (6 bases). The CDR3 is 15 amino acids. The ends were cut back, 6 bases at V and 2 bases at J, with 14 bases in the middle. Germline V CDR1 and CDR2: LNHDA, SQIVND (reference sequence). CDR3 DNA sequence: TGTGCCAGTAGCCGCAGGGGTGGGGGCAATCAGCCCCAGCATTTT. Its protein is CASSRRGGGNQPQHF.

The CDR3 reads CASSLPLGPGTQYF. In nucleotides, the CDR3 is TGTGCCAGCAGTTTACCCTTGGGGCCCGGGACCCAGTACTTC. This rearrangement joins TRBV28 to TRBJ2-5; TRBD1 might be the D (5 bases). Germline lookup yields CDR1 MDHEN and CDR2 SYDVKM. The CDR3 is made up of 14 amino acids. With 2 bases removed from V and 7 bases from J, the gap between germline ends came to 14 bases. Using reference TRBV28 and TRBJ2-5 for the parts outside the CDR3, the full variable domain is DVKVTQSSRYLVKRTGEKVFLECVQDMDHENMFWYRQDPGLGLRLIYFSYDVKMKEKGDIPEGYSVSREKKERFSLILESASTNQTSMYLCASSLPLGPGTQYFGPGTRLLVL.

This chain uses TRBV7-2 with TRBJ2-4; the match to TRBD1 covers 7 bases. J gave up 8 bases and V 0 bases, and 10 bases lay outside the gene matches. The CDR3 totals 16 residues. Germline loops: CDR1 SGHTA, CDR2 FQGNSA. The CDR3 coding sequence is TGTGCCAGCAGCTTAGCGCTTGAGGGGGCCGGGGACATTCAGTACTTC. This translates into CASSLALEGAGDIQYF.

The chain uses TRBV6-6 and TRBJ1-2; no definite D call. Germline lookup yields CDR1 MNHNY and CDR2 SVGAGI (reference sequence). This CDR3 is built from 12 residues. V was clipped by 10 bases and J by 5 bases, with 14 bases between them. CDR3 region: CATTHGEYGYTF. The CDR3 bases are TGTGCCACCACGCATGGGGAGTATGGCTACACCTTC.